This T cell receptor (beta chain) was observed in a study of tumour-infiltrating T cells in Burkitt lymphoma. Turning to the study itself: Overall and progression-free survival were predicted by productive clonality.

Clones were read by immunoSEQ multiplex PCR, and TCRdb kept only the in-frame ones, dropping some. This table has 5,500 to 7,500 clones, 9.5% to 13% appearing once. The CDR3 consists of 13 residues. CDR1 is SGHRS and CDR2 is YFSETQ in the germline V gene. V was clipped by 1 base and J by 5 bases, with 9 bases between them. Sequenced: tumor tissue. The source of this sequence is a human donor with diffuse large B-cell lymphoma. The chain recombines TRBV5-1 with TRBJ1-1, with D possibly TRBD1 on 5 matching bases. Here the CDR3 reads CASSLFGATEAFF. The CDR3 region has the DNA TGCGCCAGCAGCTTGTTTGGGGCTACTGAAGCTTTCTTT. Full variable domain (outside the CDR3, taken from reference TRBV5-1 and TRBJ1-1): KAGVTQTPRYLIKTRGQQVTLSCSPISGHRSVSWYQQTPGQGLQFLFEYFSETQRNKGNFPGRFSGRQFSNSRSEMNVSTLELGDSALYLCASSLFGATEAFFGQGTRLTVV.